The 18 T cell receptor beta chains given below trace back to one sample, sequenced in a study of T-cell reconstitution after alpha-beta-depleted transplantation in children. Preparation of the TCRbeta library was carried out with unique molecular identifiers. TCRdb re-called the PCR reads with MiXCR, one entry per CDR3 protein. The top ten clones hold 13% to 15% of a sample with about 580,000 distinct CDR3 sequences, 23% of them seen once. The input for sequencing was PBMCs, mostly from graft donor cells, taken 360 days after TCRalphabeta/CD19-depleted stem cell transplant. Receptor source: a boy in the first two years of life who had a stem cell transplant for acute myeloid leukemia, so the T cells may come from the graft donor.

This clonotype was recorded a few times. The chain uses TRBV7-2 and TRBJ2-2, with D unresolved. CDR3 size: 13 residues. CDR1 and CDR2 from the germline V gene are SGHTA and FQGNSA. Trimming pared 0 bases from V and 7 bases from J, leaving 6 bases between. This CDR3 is CASSLAQGGELFF. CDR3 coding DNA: TGTGCCAGCAGCTTAGCTCAAGGCGGGGAGCTGTTTTTT.

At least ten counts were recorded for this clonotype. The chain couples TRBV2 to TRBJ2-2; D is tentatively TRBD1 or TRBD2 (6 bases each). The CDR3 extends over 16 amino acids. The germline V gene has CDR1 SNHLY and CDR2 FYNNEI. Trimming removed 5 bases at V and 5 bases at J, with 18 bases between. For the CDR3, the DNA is TGTGCCAGCAGTTTGAGGGGGGACATTCCAACCGGGGAGCTGTTTTTT. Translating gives CASSLRGDIPTGELFF.

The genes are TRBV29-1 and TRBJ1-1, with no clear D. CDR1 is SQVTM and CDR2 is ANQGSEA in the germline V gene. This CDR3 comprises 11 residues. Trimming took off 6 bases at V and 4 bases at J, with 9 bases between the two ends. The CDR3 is CSVLVPTEAFF. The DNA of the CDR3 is TGCAGCGTCCTAGTCCCCACTGAAGCTTTCTTT.

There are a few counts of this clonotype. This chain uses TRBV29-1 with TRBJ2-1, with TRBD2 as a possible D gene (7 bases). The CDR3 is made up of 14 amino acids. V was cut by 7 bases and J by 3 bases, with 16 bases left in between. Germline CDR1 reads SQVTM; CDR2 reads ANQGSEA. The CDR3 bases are TGCAGCGCGGGGAAGCGGGACAACTACAATGAGCAGTTCTTC. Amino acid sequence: CSAGKRDNYNEQFF.

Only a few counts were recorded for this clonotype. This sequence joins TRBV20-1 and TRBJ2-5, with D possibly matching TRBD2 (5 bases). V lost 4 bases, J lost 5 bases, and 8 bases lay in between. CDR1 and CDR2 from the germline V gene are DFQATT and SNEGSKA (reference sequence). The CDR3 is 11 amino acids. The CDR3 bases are TGCAGTGCTATAGCGACGGAGACCCAGTACTTC. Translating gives CSAIATETQYF.

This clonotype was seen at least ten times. The CDR3 reads CASSLMAGGSTDTQYF. CDR3 coding DNA: TGTGCCAGCAGTTTAATGGCGGGGGGGAGCACAGATACGCAGTATTTT. This chain links TRBV12-3 or TRBV12-4 with TRBJ2-3, with 9 bases that match TRBD2. The CDR3 is 16 amino acids. The J segment lost 0 bases and the V segment lost 2 bases, leaving 3 bases of the junction unmatched.

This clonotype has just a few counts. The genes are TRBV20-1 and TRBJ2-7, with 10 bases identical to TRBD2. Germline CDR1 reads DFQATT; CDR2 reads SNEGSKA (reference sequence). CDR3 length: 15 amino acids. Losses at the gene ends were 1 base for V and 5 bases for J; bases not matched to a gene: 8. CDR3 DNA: TGCAGTGCTAGAGGCGGAGCGGGGGGGCCAGACGAGCAGTACTTC. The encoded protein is CSARGGAGGPDEQYF.

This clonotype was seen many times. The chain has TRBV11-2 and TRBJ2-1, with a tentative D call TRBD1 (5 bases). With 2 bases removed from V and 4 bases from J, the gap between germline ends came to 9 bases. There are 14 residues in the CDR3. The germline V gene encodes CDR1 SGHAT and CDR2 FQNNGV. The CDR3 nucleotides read TGTGCCAGCAGCTTATCCACAGGATACAATGAGCAGTTCTTC. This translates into CASSLSTGYNEQFF.

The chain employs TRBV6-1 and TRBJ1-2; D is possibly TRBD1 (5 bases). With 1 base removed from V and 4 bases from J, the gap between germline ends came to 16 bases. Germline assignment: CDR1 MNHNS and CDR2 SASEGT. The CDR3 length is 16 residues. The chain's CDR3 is CASSEGGWSYPYGYTF. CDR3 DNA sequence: TGTGCCAGCAGTGAAGGGGGCTGGTCCTATCCCTATGGCTACACCTTC.

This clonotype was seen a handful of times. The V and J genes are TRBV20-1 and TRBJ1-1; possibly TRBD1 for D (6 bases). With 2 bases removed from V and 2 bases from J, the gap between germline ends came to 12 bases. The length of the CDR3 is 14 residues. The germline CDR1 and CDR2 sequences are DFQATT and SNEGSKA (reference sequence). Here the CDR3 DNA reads TGCAGTGCTAGAATAAAGACAGGTAACACTGAAGCTTTCTTT. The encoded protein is CSARIKTGNTEAFF.

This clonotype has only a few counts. The CDR3 here is CASSLYAGTKNIQYF. CDR3 DNA: TGCGCCAGCAGCTTGTATGCGGGGACCAAAAACATTCAGTACTTC. The rearrangement links TRBV5-1 to TRBJ2-4; a possible D gene is TRBD2 (6 bases). V lost 1 base, J lost 2 bases, and 10 bases lay in between. The CDR3 loop spans 15 amino acids. CDR1 SGHRS and CDR2 YFSETQ come from the germline V gene.

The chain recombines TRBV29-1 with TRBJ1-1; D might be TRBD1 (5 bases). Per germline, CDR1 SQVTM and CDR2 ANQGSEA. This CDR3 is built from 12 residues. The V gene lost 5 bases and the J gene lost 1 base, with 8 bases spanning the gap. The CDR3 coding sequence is TGCAGCGTTTCTCAGGGGAACACTGAAGCTTTCTTT. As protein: CSVSQGNTEAFF.

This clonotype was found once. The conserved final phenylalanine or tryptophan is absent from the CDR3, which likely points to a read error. DNA for the CDR3: TGTGCCAGCAGCGTAGGCGGGAGCTCCTACGAGCAGTACCTC. Translated: CASSVGGSSYEQYL. The chain employs TRBV9 and TRBJ2-7, with 7 bases identical to TRBD2. Germline V lookup: CDR1 SGDLS, CDR2 YYNGEE. Trimming at V came to 0 bases and at J to 0 bases, leaving 0 bases not matched to a gene. This CDR3 spans 14 amino acids.

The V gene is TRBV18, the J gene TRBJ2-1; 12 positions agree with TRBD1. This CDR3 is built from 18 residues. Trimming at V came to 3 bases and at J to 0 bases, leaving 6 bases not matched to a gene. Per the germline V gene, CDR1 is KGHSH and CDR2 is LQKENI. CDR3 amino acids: CASSPGTGGPSSYNEQFF. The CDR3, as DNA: TGTGCCAGCTCACCTGGGACAGGGGGCCCGAGCTCCTACAATGAGCAGTTCTTC.

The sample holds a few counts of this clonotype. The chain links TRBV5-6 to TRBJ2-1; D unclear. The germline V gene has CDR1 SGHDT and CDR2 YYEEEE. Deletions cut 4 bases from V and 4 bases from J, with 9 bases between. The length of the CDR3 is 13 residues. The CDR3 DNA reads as TGTGCCAGCAGCCCACTTCAATACAATGAGCAGTTCTTC. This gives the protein CASSPLQYNEQFF.

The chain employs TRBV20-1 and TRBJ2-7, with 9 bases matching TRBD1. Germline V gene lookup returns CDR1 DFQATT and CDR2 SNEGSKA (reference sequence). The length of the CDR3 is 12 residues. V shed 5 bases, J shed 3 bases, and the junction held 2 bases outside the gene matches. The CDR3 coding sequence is TGCAGTGCTGACAGGGGGAGCTACGAGCAGTACTTC. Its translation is CSADRGSYEQYF.

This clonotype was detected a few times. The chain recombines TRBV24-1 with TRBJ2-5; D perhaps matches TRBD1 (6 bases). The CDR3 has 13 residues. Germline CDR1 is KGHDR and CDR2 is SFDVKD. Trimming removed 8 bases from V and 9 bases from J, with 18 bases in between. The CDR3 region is CATTDRIGSAQYF. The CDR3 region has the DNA TGTGCCACCACCGACAGGATTGGGTCGGCCCAGTACTTC.

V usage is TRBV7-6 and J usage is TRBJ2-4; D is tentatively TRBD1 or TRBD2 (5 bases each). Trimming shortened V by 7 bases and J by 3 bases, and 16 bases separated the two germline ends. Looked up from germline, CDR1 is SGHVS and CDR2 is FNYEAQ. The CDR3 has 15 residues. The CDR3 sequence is CASTFRGVGKNIQYF. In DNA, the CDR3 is TGTGCCAGCACCTTTCGAGGGGTTGGCAAAAACATTCAGTACTTC.